This record looks at one TCR beta chain sequence and its context. The table came from immunoSEQ multiplex PCR; TCRdb's copy has only in-frame clones and leaves some out. The sample gives approximately 41,000 clones, around four fifths of which show up once; 15% is in the top ten. This sample stems from a study of PD-L1 blockade in urothelial cancer. Study summary: Median T cell yield per blood sample was 110,000 to 150,000 cells.

Trimming removed 2 bases at V and 5 bases at J, with 12 bases between. Germline CDR1 and CDR2: ENHRY and SYGVKD. The CDR3 loop spans 14 amino acids. Specified time point: pretreatment peripheral blood. Each patient gave between 1 and 8 samples, pretreatment and on-treatment. This receptor was identified in a man aged 80 or over with urothelial cancer. This material consisted of PBMCs, taken around atezolizumab (anti-PD-L1) treatment. The chain has TRBV10-3 and TRBJ2-5; D remains ambiguous. The CDR3 DNA follows: TGTGCCATCAGTGAGGAGGTCCTAAGGGAGACCCAGTACTTC. Its translation: CAISEEVLRETQYF.